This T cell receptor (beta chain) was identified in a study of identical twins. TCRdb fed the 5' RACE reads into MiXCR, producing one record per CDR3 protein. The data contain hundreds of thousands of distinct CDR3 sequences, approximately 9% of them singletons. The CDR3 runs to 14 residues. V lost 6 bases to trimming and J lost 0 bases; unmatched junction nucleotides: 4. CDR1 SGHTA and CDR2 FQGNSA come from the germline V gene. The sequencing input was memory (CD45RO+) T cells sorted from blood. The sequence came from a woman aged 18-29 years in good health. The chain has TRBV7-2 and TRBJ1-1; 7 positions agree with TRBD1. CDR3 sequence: CASRKTGMNTEAFF. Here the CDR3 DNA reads TGTGCCAGCAGAAAGACAGGGATGAACACTGAAGCTTTCTTT.